The clone carrying this T cell receptor beta chain was found many times. These data belong to a study of blood T cell repertoires in COVID-19. CDR3 length equals 15 residues. Trimming cost V 3 bases and J 3 bases, with 15 bases left between them. Germline values: CDR1 SNHLY, CDR2 FYNNEI. Libraries were prepared by immunoSEQ multiplex PCR; TCRdb keeps only in-frame clonotypes and omits some of them. The top ten hold 15% to 20% of the sample, which has 70,000 to 90,000 clones, around four fifths seen once. The clonotype originates from a woman at least 80 years old with acute or convalescent COVID-19. Material: peripheral blood. The rearrangement links TRBV2 to TRBJ2-7; the D is unclear. DNA for the CDR3: TGTGCCAGCAGTGATTTTCCCTTGGCTGGCTACGAGCAGTACTTC. Protein sequence: CASSDFPLAGYEQYF.